This is a list of T cell receptor delta chains from one sample in a study of Vδ1+ human thymocytes. TCRdb re-identified clones in the multiplex PCR reads via CATT. The data hold 45,000 to 60,000 delta-chain clones, with over 12% observed a single time. Input material: Vdelta1+ gamma-delta thymocytes from the thymus. Receptors originate from a girl less than two years old who had congenital heart surgery. Each CDR3 is given with its conserved first and last residue. A D gene is named only where the DNA matches it firmly. A clone size is listed for some rows: how often the clone was seen (once, few, many), or a class if it is expanded.

size	length	J	D	V	CDR3	DNA
.	25	TRDJ1	TRDD2	TRDV1	CALGDPPSYCNVAGPDTAYTDKLIF	TGTGCTCTTGGGGACCCGCCTTCCTACTGTAACGTCGCGGGTCCCGATACGGCGTACACCGATAAACTCATCTTT
.	22	TRDJ1	TRDD3	TRDV1	CALGERSGARYWGIRYTDKLIF	TGTGCTCTTGGGGAACGTTCGGGAGCGCGATACTGGGGGATACGGTACACCGATAAACTCATCTTT
few	25	TRDJ1	.	TRDV1	CALGELPRSAYHGLKPSLYTDKLIF	TGTGCTCTTGGGGAACTTCCACGATCAGCGTATCACGGACTGAAACCGTCCTTGTACACCGATAAACTCATCTTT
few	20	TRDJ1	.	TRDV1	CALGELKRGLRSWGRDKLIF	TGTGCTCTTGGGGAACTAAAAAGAGGCCTACGGTCCTGGGGACGCGATAAACTCATCTTT
few	15	TRDJ1	.	TRDV1	CALGTPIQYTDKLIF	TGTGCTCTTGGGACCCCGATCCAATACACCGATAAACTCATCTTT
few	18	TRDJ1	.	TRDV1	CALGNRPHPSLYTDKLIF	TGTGCTCTTGGGAATCGTCCCCACCCCTCACTTTACACCGATAAACTCATCTTT
.	15	TRDJ1	.	TRDV1	CALGEPPVLGQKLIF	TGTGCTCTTGGGGAGCCCCCAGTACTGGGTCAAAAACTCATCTTT
few	17	TRDJ1	.	TRDV1	CALGELFLKSYTDKLIF	TGTGCTCTTGGGGAACTTTTTCTGAAAAGCTACACCGATAAACTCATCTTT
.	23	TRDJ1	.	TRDV1	CALGEIGENQSHYNPHYTDKLIF	TGTGCTCTTGGGGAAATTGGCGAAAATCAATCACACTATAATCCCCATTACACCGATAAACTCATCTTT
.	19	TRDJ1	TRDD3	TRDV1	CALGEPVRTGDTQTDKLIF	TGTGCTCTTGGGGAACCCGTCCGTACTGGGGATACACAAACCGATAAACTCATCTTT
few	21	TRDJ1	TRDD3	TRDV1	CALGDRSIPVLGDTHTDKLIF	TGTGCTCTTGGGGACCGTTCCATACCCGTACTGGGGGATACCCACACCGATAAACTCATCTTT
few	20	TRDJ1	TRDD3	TRDV1	CALGDHRPLGDSPYTDKLIF	TGTGCTCTTGGGGATCACCGCCCTCTGGGGGATTCCCCGTACACCGATAAACTCATCTTT
.	24	TRDJ1	TRDD3	TRDV1	CALGELYVGGYLIQQLTYTDKLIF	TGTGCTCTTGGGGAACTATACGTCGGGGGATATCTGATACAACAGCTTACGTACACCGATAAACTCATCTTT
.	20	TRDJ1	TRDD3	TRDV1	CALGELDATGGYRKTDKLIF	TGTGCTCTTGGGGAACTAGACGCAACTGGGGGATACAGAAAGACCGATAAACTCATCTTT